This TCR beta chain was obtained from a study of CD8+ T cells in alopecia areata (dated by TCRdb to about 2018). Regarding the complete study: Treated patients were enrolled in an open-label pilot trial of oral tofacitinib, 5 to 10 mg twice daily, for moderate-to-severe alopecia areata. High-throughput TCRbeta sequencing was used to examine T cell clonal expansion in alopecia areata in both the C3H/HeJ mouse model and human patients. In humans, TCRbeta sequencing was performed on scalp tissue and on sorted CD4+ and CD8+ peripheral blood T cells from healthy controls and from patients with patchy or totalis/universalis alopecia areata. Tofacitinib was administered for 6 to 18 months, and 6 months of follow-up off drug were then conducted to assess delayed response and recurrence. Disease severity in treated patients was measured with the SALT score, which quantifies the percentage of affected scalp surface area. Patients on tofacitinib were biopsied at baseline and after 4 and 24 weeks of treatment, and several of the patients also had a later scalp biopsy. Scalp clonality was compared among normal scalp (n=4), patchy alopecia areata scalp (n=8), and alopecia totalis/universalis scalp (n=8). RNA came from the PAXgene miRNA kit for fixed scalp, the miRNeasy kit for PBMCs, and the RNeasy kit for mouse skin. Amplification of TCRbeta CDR3 regions was done by immunoSEQ multiplex PCR using 35 Vbeta forward primers and 13 Jbeta reverse primers. General study outcomes and caveats: Shared TCR sequences between patients were less evident than in mice, which may be partly attributable to HLA diversity in the patient population. With tofacitinib, both scalp clonality and the number of expanded CD8+ clones among the top 100 scalp clones went down significantly. Because the treated cohort was small and included a single nonresponder, larger studies are needed to assess links between baseline CD8+ expansion and response. During tofacitinib treatment, many expanded lesional clones remained in scalp and blood, and this persistence may partly explain relapse after treatment is stopped. Unlike mouse skin, which is dominated by gammadelta T cells, normal human skin has resident alphabeta T cells that are also sequenced, and this complicates analysis of the scalp TCR repertoire. Compared with normal scalp, lesional scalp had higher clonality and more expanded CD8+ clones, particularly in alopecia totalis/universalis, a pattern that suggests antigenic drive.

Library preparation employed the immunoSEQ multiplex PCR assay. To provide template for TCR sequencing, every sample had RNA extracted and reverse transcribed into cDNA. SuperScript III was used for first-strand cDNA synthesis, primed with a 2:1 mix of oligo-dT and random hexamers. Amplification bias was assessed with a synthetic immune receptor repertoire, and residual bias was removed computationally. The study's processing was this. After raw reads were preprocessed to remove errors, the CDR3 was defined following IMGT conventions as running from the conserved cysteine to phenylalanine. To get clonality, Shannon entropy was normalized by log2 of the number of productive unique TCRs and the result was subtracted from 1. Whether scalp clones were CD4 or CD8 was inferred by matching scalp TCRbeta sequences against CD4 and CD8 repertoires sorted from blood. TCRdb limited this immuneACCESS table to in-frame rearrangements with V and J called. A share of clones is missing; checked studies link under half to unresolved V genes, and the rest is unexplained. The V and J calls and clone size were taken over from that table, and D and trimming were inferred from the DNA. This sample lists a few hundred thousand clones; about two fifths were detected once. The top ten clonotypes cover roughly 0.5% of the sample.

The treatment or condition label for this specimen denotes: oral pan-JAK inhibitor, 5-10 mg twice daily. From alopecia areata patients, peripheral blood was collected along with lesional scalp punch biopsies. PBMCs were isolated by density centrifugation and stained for CD3, CD4 and CD8, and CD4+ and CD8+ T cells were sorted on a FACSAria. As for this clone: Its binding antigen is unknown. No base quality information exists; no much larger clone differs at one position.

V and J lose 3 bases and 4 bases, and a span of 16 bases separates them. Via the germline V gene, CDR1 is SGHRS and CDR2 YFSETQ. Including the terminal cysteine and phenylalanine, the CDR3 comprises 15 residues. Here the CDR3 DNA is all that survives: 45 bases in frame from base 1. The sample consisted of CD4+ T cells sorted from blood, taken at approximately week 34, from a patient treated with tofacitinib. The V and J segments used are TRBV5-1 and TRBJ1-1; D gene: possibly TRBD1, on 6 matching bases. The clonotype comes from a human donor with alopecia areata. The CDR3 corresponds to CASSSGGGRATEAFF. At the DNA level, the sequence is TGCGCCAGCAGCTCTGGCGGGGGCCGGGCCACTGAAGCTTTCTTT. The CDR3, completed at both ends by the reference TRBV5-1 and TRBJ1-1 genes, gives the full variable domain KAGVTQTPRYLIKTRGQQVTLSCSPISGHRSVSWYQQTPGQGLQFLFEYFSETQRNKGNFPGRFSGRQFSNSRSEMNVSTLELGDSALYLCASSSGGGRATEAFFGQGTRLTVV.